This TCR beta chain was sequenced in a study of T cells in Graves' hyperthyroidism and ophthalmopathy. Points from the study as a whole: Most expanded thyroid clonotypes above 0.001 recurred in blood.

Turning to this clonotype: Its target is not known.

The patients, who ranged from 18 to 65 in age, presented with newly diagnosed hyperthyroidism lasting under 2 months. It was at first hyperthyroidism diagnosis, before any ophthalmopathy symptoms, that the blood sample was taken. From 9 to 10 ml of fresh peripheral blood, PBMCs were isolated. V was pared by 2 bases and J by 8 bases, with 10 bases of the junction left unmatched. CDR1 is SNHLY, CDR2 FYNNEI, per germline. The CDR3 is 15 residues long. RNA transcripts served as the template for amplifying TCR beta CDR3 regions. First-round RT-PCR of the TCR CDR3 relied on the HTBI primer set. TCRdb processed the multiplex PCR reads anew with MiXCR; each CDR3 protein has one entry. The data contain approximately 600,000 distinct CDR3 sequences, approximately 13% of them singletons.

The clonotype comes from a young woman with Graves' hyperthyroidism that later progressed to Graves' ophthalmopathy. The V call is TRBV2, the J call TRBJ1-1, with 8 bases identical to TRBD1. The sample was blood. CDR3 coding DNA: TGTGCCAGCAGTGAATCGGACAGGGAGGGTAAAGAAGCTTTCTTT. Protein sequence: CASSESDREGKEAFF.